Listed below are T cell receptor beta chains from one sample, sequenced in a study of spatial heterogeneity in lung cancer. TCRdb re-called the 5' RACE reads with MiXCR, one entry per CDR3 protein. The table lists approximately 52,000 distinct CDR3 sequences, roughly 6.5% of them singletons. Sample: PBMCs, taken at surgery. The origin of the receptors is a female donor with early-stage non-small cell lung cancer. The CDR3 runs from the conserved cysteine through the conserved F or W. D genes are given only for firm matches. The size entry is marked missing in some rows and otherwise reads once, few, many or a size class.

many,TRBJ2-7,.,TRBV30,TGTGCCTGGAGTATCGGCAGCTACGAGCAGTACTTC,CAWSIGSYEQYF
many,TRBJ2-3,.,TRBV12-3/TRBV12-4,TGTGCCAGCAGTTTAGGGCTGGGGGGCCCCACAGATACGCAGTATTTT,CASSLGLGGPTDTQYF
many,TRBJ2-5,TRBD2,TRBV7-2,TGTGCCAGCAGCCCACCGGGAGGGGTTGAGACCCAGTACTTC,CASSPPGGVETQYF
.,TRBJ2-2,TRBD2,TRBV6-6,TGTGCCAGCAGTGCCCCGACTAGCGGGGGAGTCGCGAACACCGGGGAGCTGTTTTTT,CASSAPTSGGVANTGELFF
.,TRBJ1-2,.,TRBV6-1,TGTGCCAGCACGATAGAGTTAACAGGGCTAAATGGCTACACCTTC,CASTIELTGLNGYTF
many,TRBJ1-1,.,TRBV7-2,TGTGCCAGCAGCTCGGAGGGGAGCCGGCCCACTGAAGCTTTCTTT,CASSSEGSRPTEAFF
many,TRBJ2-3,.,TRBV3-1,TGTGCCAGCAGCCTACAGCGGCTCACAGATACGCAGTATTTT,CASSLQRLTDTQYF
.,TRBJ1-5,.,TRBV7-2,TGTGCCAGCAGCTTAGTGGGGGACCGCTTGGGGCAGCCCCAGCATTTT,CASSLVGDRLGQPQHF
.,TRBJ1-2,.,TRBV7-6,TGTGCCAGCAGCCCCCAGGAGGCCAACTATGGCTACACCTTC,CASSPQEANYGYTF
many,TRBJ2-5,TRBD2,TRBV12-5,TGTGCTAGTGGTTTGGTGCTGGGACTAGGTGGAGAGACCCAGTACTTC,CASGLVLGLGGETQYF
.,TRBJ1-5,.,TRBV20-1,TGCAGTGCTAGAGCTTGGGAGAATAGCAATCAGCCCCAGCATTTT,CSARAWENSNQPQHF
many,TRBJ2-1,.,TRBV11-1,TGTGCCAGCACCCCGAGCCGTTACAATGAGCAGTTCTTC,CASTPSRYNEQFF
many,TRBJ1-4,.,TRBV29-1,TGCAGCGTTATTGGAGGGGCTAGTGAAAAACTGTTTTTT,CSVIGGASEKLFF
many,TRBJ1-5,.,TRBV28,TGTGCCAGCAGGTCCGGGACGAAAGATCAGCCCCAGCATTTT,CASRSGTKDQPQHF
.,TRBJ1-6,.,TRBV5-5,TGTGCCAGCAGCTCCCTGACGGGTAGCTCACCCCTCCACTTT,CASSSLTGSSPLHF
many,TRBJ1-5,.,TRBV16,TGTGCCAGCACGACCGCTGGGGAGGGCAATCAGCCCCAGCATTTT,CASTTAGEGNQPQHF
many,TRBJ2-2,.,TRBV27,TGTGCCAGCAGTCGGCTCTTCGGGGAGCTGTTTTTT,CASSRLFGELFF
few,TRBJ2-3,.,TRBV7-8,TGTGCCAGCACCGAAGGGGGGCGGACAGATACGCAGTATTTT,CASTEGGRTDTQYF
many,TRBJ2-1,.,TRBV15,TGTGCCACCAGCAACAATGAGCAGTTCTTC,CATSNNEQFF
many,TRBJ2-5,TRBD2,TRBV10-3,TGTGCCATCAGTGAGGCCATACTAGCGGGGGAGAAAGAGACCCAGTACTTC,CAISEAILAGEKETQYF
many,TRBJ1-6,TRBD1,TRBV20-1,TGCAGTGCTAGTCAGACAGGGAGTGTCTATAATTCACCCCTCCACTTT,CSASQTGSVYNSPLHF
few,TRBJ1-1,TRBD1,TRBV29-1,TGCAGCGCCCTCAGGGGGCCCGGGAACACTGAAGCTTTCTTT,CSALRGPGNTEAFF
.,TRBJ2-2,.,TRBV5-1,TGCGCCAGCACCGGACAGAACACCGGGGAGCTGTTTTTT,CASTGQNTGELFF
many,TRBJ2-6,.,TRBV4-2,TGTGCCAGCAGCCAAGATTGGGACGGTGGGGCCAACGTCCTGACTTTC,CASSQDWDGGANVLTF
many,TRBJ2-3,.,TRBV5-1,TGCGCCAGCAATGGGGGTTTCTCTAGCACAGATACGCAGTATTTT,CASNGGFSSTDTQYF
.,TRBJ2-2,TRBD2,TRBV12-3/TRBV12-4,TGTGCCAGCAGTCTAGCGGGTTCGACCGGGGAGCTGTTTTTT,CASSLAGSTGELFF
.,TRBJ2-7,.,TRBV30,TGTGCCTGGAGCACCCCCAGACGGAGGGAGCAGTACTTC,CAWSTPRRREQYF
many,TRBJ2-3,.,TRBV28,TGTGCCAGCACCGGCCCTCGTCCAGATACGCAGTATTTT,CASTGPRPDTQYF
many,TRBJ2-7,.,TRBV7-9,TGTGCCAGCAGCGGGGACACCAACTACGAGCAGTACTTC,CASSGDTNYEQYF